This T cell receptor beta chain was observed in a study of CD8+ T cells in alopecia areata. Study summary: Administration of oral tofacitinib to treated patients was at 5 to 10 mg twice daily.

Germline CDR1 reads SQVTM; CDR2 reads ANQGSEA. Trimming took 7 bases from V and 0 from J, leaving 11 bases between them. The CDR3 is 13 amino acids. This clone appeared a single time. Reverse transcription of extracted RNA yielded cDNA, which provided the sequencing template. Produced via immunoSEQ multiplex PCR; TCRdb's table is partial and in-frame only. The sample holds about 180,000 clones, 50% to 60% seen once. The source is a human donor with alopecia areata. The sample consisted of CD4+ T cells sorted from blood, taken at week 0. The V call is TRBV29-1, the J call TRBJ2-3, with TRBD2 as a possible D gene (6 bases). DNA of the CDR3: TGCAGCGCCGGGACTCCTAGCACAGATACGCAGTATTTT. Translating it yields CSAGTPSTDTQYF.